This TCR beta chain was obtained from a study of CD8+ T cells in alopecia areata. General study points: Sequences from scalp samples also cover resident alphabeta T cells of normal skin.

As for this clone: Antigen specificity is unknown.

With 5 bases clipped from V and 2 bases from J, the junction kept 10 bases outside the gene matches. The CDR3 runs to 18 residues. CDR1 is SGHNT, CDR2 YENEEA, per germline. The investigators collected lesional scalp punch biopsies and peripheral blood from alopecia areata patients. Extracted RNA was reverse transcribed into cDNA, the sequencing template. Clones were read by immunoSEQ multiplex PCR, and TCRdb kept only the in-frame ones, dropping some. The sample gives 130,000 to 150,000 clones, about half of which show up once; approximately 1% is in the top ten. The receptor's source is a human donor with alopecia areata. The sample in question was CD4+ T cells sorted from blood, obtained at week 0. V usage is TRBV11-3 and J usage is TRBJ2-1; 12 bases map to TRBD2. The CDR3 bases are TGTGCCAGCAGCCAAGCGAAACTAGCGGGAGGACCCTACAATGAGCAGTTCTTC. Protein sequence: CASSQAKLAGGPYNEQFF.